This T cell receptor (beta chain) stems from a study of naive and memory T cell subsets. Germline-derived CDR1 and CDR2 are WSHSY and SAAADI. This CDR3 has 17 residues. Unmatched junction bases numbered 16, after V lost 6 bases and J lost 5 bases. Both TRBC1 and TRBC2 were covered by a beta constant-region primer of two equimolar oligonucleotides. Nested alpha and beta constant-region primers with the SP2 primer drove four PCR rounds on ligated cDNA. TCRdb re-called the UMI-ligation and nested PCR reads through MiXCR, storing one row per CDR3 protein. Of roughly 150,000 distinct CDR3 sequences in the sample, approximately 22% were seen once. This clonotype was seen only a few times. Its antigen is as yet unknown. CD4+ T cell IFNgamma after overnight CMV lysate exposure gave donor CMV status. The study, taken as a whole, reports: TCR abundance followed a power law differing between naive and memory subsets. Clonotypes here are unpaired alpha or beta chain sequences. Gini index rose across naive, CM, EM and EMRA in CD4 and CD8. Possibly reflecting memory cells re-expressing CD45RA, a few larger clonotypes occurred in naive repertoires, especially CD8.

The chain carries TRBV10-2 and TRBJ2-1; 7 nucleotides agree with TRBD2. What was sequenced was naive CD4+ T cells from blood. This clonotype was obtained from a human donor in good health. The CDR3 region is CASRGLVWRESNNEQFF. The CDR3 region has the DNA TGCGCCAGCAGGGGACTGGTGTGGCGGGAGTCGAACAATGAGCAGTTCTTC.